This TCR beta chain was sequenced during a study of shared clonotypes between healthy human individuals. Findings of the study overall: In a handful of donors, approximately 5% of naive CD4 clonotypes appeared in common.

This clone has only one observation. The antigen is undetermined. Using immunoSEQ multiplex PCR, the repertoire was profiled, and TCRdb retains in-frame clones only, with some absent. The sample consists of 2 million to 2.5 million clones, approximately 95% of them appearing once. This CDR3 contains 13 residues. The V gene lost 0 bases and the J gene lost 7 bases, with 8 bases spanning the gap. Germline V gene data show CDR1 as SGDLS and CDR2 as YYNGEE. The receptor was isolated from a young man in good health. Some clones in this sample may be carry-over from other donors' samples. V usage is TRBV9 and J usage is TRBJ2-1; TRBD2 is a possible D gene (5 bases). The specimen was naive CD4+ T cells from PBMCs. The sample's subset: CD45RA+ positively selected. CDR3 DNA sequence: TGTGCCAGCAGCGTAGAATGGAGGAATGAGCAGTTCTTC. This gives the protein CASSVEWRNEQFF.